This T cell receptor beta chain was observed in a study of CD8+ T cells in alopecia areata. The overall study: Percent affected scalp area, the SALT score, rated treated patients' severity. Study outcomes and limitations: It was observed that many expanded lesional clones persisted in scalp and blood during tofacitinib. Among the 100 top clones, expanded CD8+ clones, like scalp clonality, were significantly decreased by tofacitinib.

Extracted RNA was reverse transcribed into cDNA, the sequencing template. Repertoires were generated with immunoSEQ multiplex PCR, while TCRdb's copy carries only in-frame clones and drops some. The sample lists around 200,000 clones, about 60% occurring once. Germline loops: CDR1 SQVTM, CDR2 ANQGSEA. Trimming took off 4 bases at V and 7 bases at J, with 13 bases between the two ends. The CDR3 is 13 amino acids. Of note for this clone: As yet, its antigen is unknown.

Treatment specified: oral pan-JAK inhibitor, 5-10 mg twice daily. Lesional scalp punch biopsies and peripheral blood were collected from alopecia areata patients. The starting material was CD8+ T cells sorted from blood, obtained at week 24, from a patient treated with tofacitinib. The rearrangement uses TRBV29-1 and TRBJ2-2, with a weak D call TRBD1 (6 bases). The TCR comes from a human donor with alopecia areata. DNA of the CDR3: TGCAGCGTTGTTAAGGGGGAAAACGGGGAGCTGTTTTTT. This encodes CSVVKGENGELFF.